The 14 T cell receptor beta chains below come from one sample, sequenced in a study of blood T cell repertoires in COVID-19. The data were produced by immunoSEQ multiplex PCR, yet TCRdb's version contains in-frame clones alone and is incomplete. The table lists about 280,000 clones, approximately 85% of them singletons. Sequencing was performed on peripheral blood. All receptors derive from a woman in her 70s with acute or convalescent COVID-19.

The chain carries TRBV19 and TRBJ1-4; tentatively, D is TRBD1 (5 bases). The ends were cut back, 5 bases at V and 8 bases at J, with 18 bases in the middle. Germline assignment: CDR1 LNHDA and CDR2 SQIVND (reference sequence). The CDR3 length is 15 residues. CDR3 loop: CASSFTGSGWEKLFF. The CDR3 region has the DNA TGTGCCAGTAGTTTCACAGGATCCGGATGGGAAAAACTGTTTTTT.

The chain employs TRBV7-2 and TRBJ2-7; 9 bases agree with TRBD1. This CDR3 is built from 13 residues. V dropped 4 bases and J dropped 5; count of bases not matched to a gene: 3. CDR1 is SGHTA and CDR2 is FQGNSA in the germline V gene. Written as DNA, the CDR3 is TGTGCCAGCAGCTCTTGGGACAGGGACGAGCAGTACTTC. Translating it yields CASSSWDRDEQYF. The entire variable domain, with the rest obtained from reference TRBV7-2 and TRBJ2-7, is as follows: GAGVSQSPSNKVTEKGKDVELRCDPISGHTALYWYRQSLGQGLEFLIYFQGNSAPDKSGLPSDRFSAERTGGSVSTLTIQRTQQEDSAVYLCASSSWDRDEQYFGPGTRLTVT.

This clone was observed a single time. The chain is built from TRBV9 and TRBJ1-3, with D tentatively TRBD1 (5 bases). Germline V lookup: CDR1 SGDLS, CDR2 YYNGEE. This CDR3 has 17 amino acids. Deletions cut 0 bases from V and 3 bases from J, with 16 bases between. CDR3 sequence reads: CASSVGTVMGGGNTIYF. As DNA, the CDR3 is TGTGCCAGCAGCGTAGGAACGGTGATGGGGGGTGGAAACACCATATATTTT. The full variable domain, in which reference TRBV9 and TRBJ1-3 provide the parts outside the CDR3, is DSGVTQTPKHLITATGQRVTLRCSPRSGDLSVYWYQQSLDQGLQFLIQYYNGEERAKGNILERFSAQQFPDLHSELNLSSLELGDSALYFCASSVGTVMGGGNTIYFGEGSWLTVV.

CDR3 region: CASSLPPGVSGEAFF. Here the CDR3 DNA reads TGTGCCAGCAGTTTACCGCCAGGGGTGTCGGGTGAAGCTTTCTTT. The chain employs TRBV27 and TRBJ1-1; tentative D call: TRBD1 (6 bases). V lost 2 bases and J 7 bases, leaving 17 bases between the germline ends. From germline, CDR1 is MNHEY and CDR2 SMNVEV (reference sequence). The CDR3 runs to 15 residues.

The chain joins TRBV5-1 to TRBJ2-7; tentative D call: TRBD1 (7 bases). Germline values: CDR1 SGHRS, CDR2 YFSETQ. V was shortened by 4 bases and J by 3 bases, with 20 bases between the two germline ends. This CDR3 spans 16 amino acids. CDR3 nucleotide sequence: TGCGCCAGCAGCCCTCGGGAGAGTGACAGGGTCTACGAGCAGTACTTC. This codes for CASSPRESDRVYEQYF.

This chain uses TRBV5-4 with TRBJ1-6, with a tentative D call TRBD1 (5 bases). Trimming removed 9 bases from V and 0 bases from J, with 10 bases in between. Germline CDR1 and CDR2: SGHNT and YYREEE (reference sequence). The CDR3 spans 14 residues. CDR3 sequence: CATGGSSYNSPLHF. DNA of the CDR3: TGTGCCACCGGGGGGAGCTCCTATAATTCACCCCTCCACTTT.

CDR3 bases: TGTGCCAGCAGCGTAGGCCGGGACAGGGGTTCTGGGGCCAACGTCCTGACTTTC. Translating gives CASSVGRDRGSGANVLTF. The chain couples TRBV9 to TRBJ2-6; TRBD1 matches at 10 bases. This CDR3 contains 18 residues. The germline gives CDR1 SGDLS, CDR2 YYNGEE. Trimming took 0 bases from V and 1 from J; bases not matched to a gene: 4.

The V call is TRBV10-3, the J call TRBJ1-6, with D maybe TRBD1 (6 bases). This CDR3 has 12 amino acids. V dropped 8 bases and J dropped 6 bases, with 8 bases sitting between them. Germline V lookup: CDR1 ENHRY, CDR2 SYGVKD. The CDR3 sequence is CAIGTSNSPLHF. Written as DNA, the CDR3 is TGTGCCATCGGGACAAGTAATTCACCCCTCCACTTT.

The chain combines TRBV19 with TRBJ2-3, with TRBD1 matching 8 bases. The V and J ends lost 5 bases and 4 bases, in that order; junction bases with no gene match: 8. The germline V gene has CDR1 LNHDA and CDR2 SQIVND (reference sequence). This CDR3 comprises 15 residues. CDR3 residues: CASSDERTGSDTQYF. CDR3 in DNA: TGTGCCAGTAGTGATGAAAGGACAGGGTCAGATACGCAGTATTTT.

V usage is TRBV5-1 and J usage is TRBJ2-1; maybe TRBD1 (5 bases). CDR1 and CDR2 from the germline V gene are SGHRS and YFSETQ. This CDR3 contains 14 residues. The germline V and J ends were trimmed by 4 bases and 9 bases, with 17 bases remaining between them. CDR3 sequence: CASSRLDTLPEQFF. The CDR3 DNA reads TGCGCCAGCAGCAGGCTGGACACCCTCCCTGAGCAGTTCTTC.

The chain uses TRBV9 and TRBJ2-6; perhaps TRBD1 as D (5 bases). This CDR3 spans 15 amino acids. V was pared by 1 base and J by 0 bases, with 5 bases between. Per germline, CDR1 SGDLS and CDR2 YYNGEE. The CDR3 sequence: CASSVQGSGANVLTF. The CDR3 DNA sequence: TGTGCCAGCAGCGTACAGGGCTCTGGGGCCAACGTCCTGACTTTC.

The DNA for the CDR3 is TGCGCCAGCAGCTTGGCCACAGGGGCCACCATATATTTT. Translation: CASSLATGATIYF. This rearrangement joins TRBV5-1 to TRBJ1-3; 7 bases match TRBD1. The CDR3 contains 13 residues. From germline, CDR1 is SGHRS and CDR2 YFSETQ. The ends lost 0 bases at V and 9 bases at J; junction bases unmatched: 3.

This clone appeared a single time. The CDR3 loop is CATADSGGPQETQYF. DNA for the CDR3: TGTGCCACCGCGGACAGCGGGGGGCCCCAAGAGACCCAGTACTTC. V is TRBV10-3 and J is TRBJ2-5; 9 nucleotides agree with TRBD2. V dropped 10 bases and J dropped 1; count of bases not matched to a gene: 10. Germline values: CDR1 ENHRY, CDR2 SYGVKD. The CDR3 covers 15 residues.

The gene calls are TRBV15 and TRBJ1-1, with 9 bases matching TRBD1. The CDR3 is made up of 14 amino acids. Germline CDR1 and CDR2: LNHNV and YYDKDF (reference sequence). V was pared by 3 bases and J by 5 bases, with 4 bases of the junction left unmatched. The CDR3 DNA follows: TGTGCCACCAGCAGCCGACAGGGGGAAACTGAAGCTTTCTTT. Its protein product is CATSSRQGETEAFF.